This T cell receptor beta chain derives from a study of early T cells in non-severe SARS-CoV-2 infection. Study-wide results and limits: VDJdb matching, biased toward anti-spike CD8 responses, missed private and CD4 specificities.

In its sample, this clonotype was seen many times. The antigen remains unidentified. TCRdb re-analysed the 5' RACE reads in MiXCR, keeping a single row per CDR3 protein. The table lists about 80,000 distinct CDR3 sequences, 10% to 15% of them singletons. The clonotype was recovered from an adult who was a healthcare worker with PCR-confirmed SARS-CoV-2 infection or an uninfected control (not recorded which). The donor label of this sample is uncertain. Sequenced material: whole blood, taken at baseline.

As DNA, the CDR3 is TGTGCCAGCAGCCAAAGGACAGGGCCACAAGAGACCCAGTACTTC. Its protein product is CASSQRTGPQETQYF. V usage is TRBV7-2 and J usage is TRBJ2-5, with TRBD1 identical over 8 bases. CDR3 length: 15 amino acids. V shed 5 bases, J shed 2 bases, and the junction held 7 bases outside the gene matches. Germline V gene data show CDR1 as SGHTA and CDR2 as FQGNSA.